These 4 T cell receptor beta chains were all obtained from the same sample, sequenced in a study of cytomegalovirus exposure and HLA in healthy donors. With 60 Vbeta and 13 Jbeta primers, the PCR was carried out. Sequenced by immunoSEQ multiplex PCR; TCRdb stores in-frame clones only, minus some. The sample consists of about 150,000 clones, 85% of them appearing once. The sample comprised PBMCs. These receptors originate from a woman under 30 in good health and CMV-seronegative.

This clone was detected once. This sample includes further DNA sequences coding for the same CDR3. This chain uses TRBV18 with TRBJ2-7, with D tentatively TRBD1 (5 bases). CDR3 size: 13 residues. The V end lost 2 bases, the J end lost 2 bases, and 7 bases lay between the germline ends. The germline V gene has CDR1 KGHSH and CDR2 LQKENI. CDR3 in amino acids: CASSPRGTYEQYF. The DNA for the CDR3 is TGTGCCAGCTCACCAAGGGGCACCTACGAGCAGTACTTC. Looking up the rest from reference TRBV18 and TRBJ2-7 gives the full variable domain: NAGVMQNPRHLVRRRGQEARLRCSPMKGHSHVYWYRQLPEEGLKFMVYLQKENIIDESGMPKERFSAEFPKEGPSILRIQQVVRGDSAAYFCASSPRGTYEQYFGPGTRLTVT.

The V and J genes are TRBV5-5 and TRBJ1-1, with D possibly being TRBD1 (6 bases). Trimming left V 2 bases short and J 4 bases short, with 9 bases between. Germline loops: CDR1 SGHKS, CDR2 YYEKEE (reference sequence). The CDR3 runs to 13 residues. CDR3 in amino acids: CASSFGQSTEAFF. The DNA of the CDR3 is TGTGCCAGCAGCTTCGGACAGAGCACTGAAGCTTTCTTT.

V and J are TRBV5-1 and TRBJ2-5; D is ambiguous. The CDR3 runs to 11 residues. V dropped 5 bases and J dropped 3 bases, with 5 bases sitting between them. The germline CDR1 and CDR2 sequences are SGHRS and YFSETQ. The CDR3 here is CASSSKETQYF. The CDR3 DNA is TGCGCCAGCAGTTCCAAAGAGACCCAGTACTTC.

This chain joins TRBV6-5 and TRBJ2-5; D is unclear. The better agreement between TRBJ2-7 and the DNA end casts doubt on the J call. In germline, CDR1 is MNHEY, CDR2 SVGAGI. CDR3 length: 14 amino acids. The CDR3 bases are TGTGCCAGCAGAACGAGAGGTTTCTCCTACGAGCAGTACTTC. Translated, it gives CASRTRGFSYEQYF.